This T cell receptor beta chain was found in a study of blood T cell repertoires in COVID-19. Study background: PBMCs, B-cell-depleted T cells, or T cells were the source of the cDNA or gDNA that made up the material.

The table came from immunoSEQ multiplex PCR; TCRdb's copy has only in-frame clones and leaves some out. The sample yields around 150,000 clones, 84% seen once. Germline values: CDR1 SEHNR, CDR2 FQNEAQ (reference sequence). V was trimmed by 5 bases and J by 5 bases, leaving 19 bases between them. This CDR3 is built from 15 residues. During active infection, Seattle patients enrolled and were then monitored through disease. The rearrangement uses TRBV7-9 and TRBJ2-7; a possible D gene is TRBD1 (5 bases). The receptor was derived from a man younger than 45 with COVID-19, enrolled during active disease. Sequenced: peripheral blood. This CDR3 reads CASSQLLGRADEQYF. Written as DNA, the CDR3 is TGTGCCAGCAGCCAGCTCCTAGGCAGGGCCGACGAGCAGTACTTC.